These 11 T cell receptor beta chains came from one sample sequenced in a study of blood T cell repertoires in COVID-19 (dated by TCRdb to 2020 to 2021). Library generation was performed with the immunoSEQ multiplex PCR assay. TCRdb carries this immuneACCESS record with in-frame sequences only. Its versions omit some clonotypes, under half of them owing to an unresolved V gene in the studies checked, with the rest unexplained. This sample holds hundreds of thousands of clones; around nine tenths were observed only once. The ten largest clones take up 1.4% to 1.5% of the sample. The source material was PBMCs or T cells enriched from blood (not recorded which). The source is a woman between 18 and 30 years old who had been exposed to COVID-19.

The chain joins TRBV24-1 to TRBJ2-7; 7 positions agree with TRBD2. Germline loops: CDR1 KGHDR, CDR2 SFDVKD. This CDR3 region has 13 residues. With 5 bases clipped from V and 5 bases from J, the junction kept 5 bases outside the gene matches. CDR3 region: CATSGLAGDEQYF. The CDR3 DNA reads as TGTGCCACCAGTGGTCTCGCGGGGGACGAGCAGTACTTC.

This rearrangement joins TRBV11-2 to TRBJ2-4; 7 bases are shared with TRBD2. Germline V lookup: CDR1 SGHAT, CDR2 FQNNGV. This CDR3 has 17 amino acids. After removal of 2 bases from V and 0 bases from J, the junction contained 7 bases not matched to a gene. The CDR3 coding sequence is TGTGCCAGCAGCTTATTTCGGGAGGCCCTAGCCAAAAACATTCAGTACTTC. It specifies CASSLFREALAKNIQYF.

The chain has TRBV12-1 and TRBJ1-6; the table's TRBD1 call for D was not verified on the DNA. TRBV12-1 counts as a pseudogene. The CDR3 totals 17 residues. CDR3 coding DNA: TGTGCCAGCAGCTTCCCGGGAACCGGGACAGGGGGATCACCCCTCCACTTT. It yields the protein CASSFPGTGTGGSPLHF.

A note on this clone: At the DNA level, this CDR3 is encoded by other sequences in the same sample as well. The J gene is TRBJ2-3, the V gene TRBV5-1, with 7 bases matching TRBD1. The CDR3 has 15 residues. CDR1 is SGHRS, CDR2 YFSETQ, per germline. V lost 4 bases and J lost 2; bases outside the gene matches: 7. The CDR3 nucleotides read TGCGCCAGCAGCCCAGACAGGGCCCTCACAGATACGCAGTATTTT. Its protein is CASSPDRALTDTQYF.

This clone was counted between two and nine times. This chain uses TRBV6-5 with TRBJ2-1, with 12 bases fitting TRBD2. Per the germline V gene, CDR1 is MNHEY and CDR2 is SVGAGI. V shed 6 bases and J 9 bases; nucleotides not matched to a gene: 9. There are 15 residues in the CDR3. CDR3: CASRDLAGGPGEQFF. The CDR3 nucleotides read TGTGCCAGCAGGGATCTAGCGGGGGGGCCAGGTGAGCAGTTCTTC.

The chain is built from TRBV15 and TRBJ1-3, with TRBD1 identical over 7 bases. Unmatched junction bases numbered 11, after V lost 5 bases and J lost 1 base. This CDR3 spans 17 amino acids. Germline loops: CDR1 LNHNV, CDR2 YYDKDF (reference sequence). CDR3 sequence: CATSPRTGRVSGNTIYF. In DNA, the CDR3 is TGTGCCACCAGCCCCCGGACAGGACGGGTATCTGGAAACACCATATATTTT. Variable domain in full (rest from reference TRBV15 and TRBJ1-3): DAMVIQNPRYQVTQFGKPVTLSCSQTLNHNVMYWYQQKSSQAPKLLFHYYDKDFNNEADTPDNFQSRRPNTSFCFLDIRSPGLGDTAMYLCATSPRTGRVSGNTIYFGEGSWLTVV.

CDR3 loop: CASRCGVNRGSDNEQFF. CDR3 bases: TGTGCAAGTCGCTGCGGTGTGAACAGGGGGTCGGACAATGAGCAGTTCTTC. The chain is built from TRBV12-2 and TRBJ2-1; the table's D gene call, TRBD1, was not cross checked with the DNA. TRBV12-2 is shown as a pseudogene. This CDR3 comprises 17 residues.

This clone was counted once. This rearrangement joins TRBV10-3 to TRBJ2-1; TRBD1 matches 7 bases. Unmatched junction bases numbered 1, after V lost 3 bases and J lost 5 bases. Per germline, CDR1 ENHRY and CDR2 SYGVKD. The CDR3 consists of 13 residues. The CDR3 bases are TGTGCCATCAGTGAACAGGGGAACAATGAGCAGTTCTTC. Its protein is CAISEQGNNEQFF.

V is TRBV7-8 and J is TRBJ1-3, with a possible D match to TRBD1 (6 bases). This CDR3 region has 16 residues. The V and J ends lost 1 base and 0 bases respectively, with 10 bases between them. Germline lookup yields CDR1 SGHVS and CDR2 FQNEAQ. In DNA, the CDR3 is TGTGCCAGCAGCTTAGAAGGGACACTCTCTGGAAACACCATATATTTT. This gives the protein CASSLEGTLSGNTIYF.

CDR3: CASSPQGALTDTQYF. In nucleotides, the CDR3 is TGTGCCAGCAGCCCACAGGGGGCGCTTACAGATACGCAGTATTTT. The chain uses TRBV7-3 and TRBJ2-3; 9 bases are shared with TRBD1. The CDR3 has 15 amino acids. The junction had 6 bases not matched to a gene; V was cut back by 5 bases and J by 3 bases. The germline V gene encodes CDR1 SGHTA and CDR2 FQGTGA.

This chain connects TRBV27 to TRBJ2-7; a weak D match, TRBD1 (5 bases). Germline V gives CDR1 MNHEY, CDR2 SMNVEV (reference sequence). The CDR3 contains 13 residues. The ends were cut back, 5 bases at V and 3 bases at J, with 11 bases in the middle. The CDR3 spells CASSQGLFYEQYF. The CDR3 nucleotides are TGTGCCAGCAGTCAGGGCCTTTTCTACGAGCAGTACTTC.